These 19 T cell receptor beta chains originate from one sample sequenced in a study of regulatory T cells in long-lasting Graves disease. With iRepertoire HTBI primers and Arm-PCR of CDR3 regions, TCR beta libraries were built. From the multiplex PCR reads, TCRdb called clonotypes with MiXCR, one entry per CDR3 protein. The sample lists 390,000 or so distinct CDR3 sequences; about 11% were seen once. Time point given: newly diagnosed GD, antithyroid drugs for less than 3 months. The TCR library was prepared using RNA isolated from PBMCs. This sample was shared with a second study, whose subject was T cells in Graves' hyperthyroidism and ophthalmopathy.

The material was peripheral blood mononuclear cells (PBMCs), obtained at new diagnosis, from a patient treated with antithyroid drugs. These receptors all stem from a woman between 18 and 29 years old with Graves disease.

This rearrangement joins TRBV20-1 to TRBJ2-3; 9 bases are a match to TRBD2. CDR1 and CDR2 from the germline V gene are DFQATT and SNEGSKA (reference sequence). The V segment lost 5 bases and the J segment 4 bases; nucleotides outside the gene matches: 13. CDR3 length equals 16 residues. The chain's CDR3 is CSALTAAGGVADTQYF. The CDR3 DNA is TGCAGTGCTTTGACAGCAGCGGGGGGAGTCGCAGATACGCAGTATTTT.

This clonotype was recorded many times. This rearrangement joins TRBV11-3 to TRBJ2-3; D is tentatively TRBD1 or TRBD2 (5 bases each). V was trimmed by 5 bases and J by 0 bases, leaving 15 bases between them. CDR1 is SGHNT and CDR2 is YENEEA in the germline V gene. CDR3 length: 16 amino acids. The CDR3: CASSLGTLASTDTQYF. Here the CDR3 DNA reads TGTGCCAGCAGCCTCGGGACCCTTGCTAGCACAGATACGCAGTATTTT. Full variable domain (outside the CDR3, taken from reference TRBV11-3 and TRBJ2-3): EAGVVQSPRYKIIEKKQPVAFWCNPISGHNTLYWYLQNLGQGPELLIRYENEEAVDDSQLPKDRFSAERLKGVDSTLKIQPAELGDSAVYLCASSLGTLASTDTQYFGPGTRLTVL.

At least ten counts were recorded for this clonotype. This rearrangement joins TRBV20-1 to TRBJ1-4; D is unclear. This CDR3 spans 13 amino acids. Germline V CDR1 and CDR2: DFQATT, SNEGSKA (reference sequence). Trimming left V 1 base short and J 7 bases short, with 10 bases between. The CDR3 bases are TGCAGTGCTAGAGTCGTCGTAATTGAAAAACTGTTTTTT. It codes for CSARVVVIEKLFF.

The sample holds many counts of this clonotype. This chain connects TRBV6-5 to TRBJ2-7; D not resolved. V was clipped by 4 bases and J by 2 bases, with 9 bases between them. Germline-derived CDR1 and CDR2 are MNHEY and SVGAGI. This CDR3 comprises 13 residues. In DNA, the CDR3 is TGTGCCAGCAGTTCGGCACCGCCCTACGAGCAGTACTTC. It specifies CASSSAPPYEQYF.

As regards this clonotype: A read error may produce the germline difference seen at one junction end. The chain employs TRBV28 and TRBJ1-2; tentative D call: TRBD1 (6 bases). Germline V lookup: CDR1 MDHEN, CDR2 SYDVKM. The CDR3 is made up of 14 amino acids. CDR3 sequence reads: CACSPGEGLYGYTF. In DNA form, the CDR3 reads TGTGCCTGCAGTCCAGGGGAGGGGCTCTATGGCTACACCTTC.

There are many counts of this clonotype. This chain joins TRBV7-2 and TRBJ1-6, with 8 bases identical to TRBD1. There are 15 residues in the CDR3. The V segment lost 5 bases and the J segment 10 bases; nucleotides outside the gene matches: 10. Germline values: CDR1 SGHTA, CDR2 FQGNSA. Here the CDR3 reads CASSPRTGRQSPLHF. CDR3 nucleotide sequence: TGTGCCAGCAGCCCACGGACAGGGCGGCAGTCACCCCTCCACTTT.

J is TRBJ1-2 and V is TRBV30; possible D gene TRBD1, 6 bases. The ends were cut back, 0 bases at V and 6 bases at J, with 14 bases in the middle. The CDR3 runs 14 residues. Germline V gives CDR1 GTSNPN, CDR2 SVGIG (reference sequence). CDR3 nucleotide sequence: TGTGCCTGGAGTGTACCCTACAGGGTGCATGGCTACACCTTC. This encodes CAWSVPYRVHGYTF.

The gene calls are TRBV5-4 and TRBJ2-3; D is possibly TRBD2 (6 bases). V was cut by 4 bases and J by 1 base, with 19 bases left in between. This CDR3 has 17 residues. Germline values: CDR1 SGHNT, CDR2 YYREEE (reference sequence). CDR3 nucleotide sequence: TGTGCCAGCAGCATCAGGACTACCTTGGGTGGCACAGATACGCAGTATTTT. Translating it yields CASSIRTTLGGTDTQYF.

The rearrangement links TRBV14 to TRBJ1-1; TRBD1 matches at 9 bases. V lost 4 bases and J lost 3; bases outside the gene matches: 6. Germline lookup yields CDR1 SGHDN and CDR2 FVKESK. The CDR3 length is 15 residues. CDR3 sequence reads: CASSLVQGAHTEAFF. The CDR3 DNA reads TGTGCCAGCAGCCTCGTACAGGGGGCACACACTGAAGCTTTCTTT.

This clonotype came up many times. This chain links TRBV7-2 with TRBJ1-2, with TRBD1 as a possible D gene (5 bases). CDR3 length equals 15 residues. Trimming removed 7 bases from V and 0 bases from J, with 15 bases in between. Germline loops: CDR1 SGHTA, CDR2 FQGNSA. Here the CDR3 reads CASTTPRGTNYGYTF. DNA for the CDR3: TGTGCCAGCACCACCCCCCGGGGCACTAACTATGGCTACACCTTC.

This clonotype was observed at least ten times. This chain joins TRBV27 and TRBJ2-2, with D unresolved. CDR3 length: 12 amino acids. Trimming cost V 3 bases and J 12 bases, with 11 bases left between them. Germline V lookup: CDR1 MNHEY, CDR2 SMNVEV (reference sequence). The CDR3 sequence: CASSLNLSKLFF. The CDR3, as DNA: TGTGCCAGCAGTTTGAATCTCAGTAAGCTGTTTTTT.

Remarks on this clonotype: A much larger clonotype is one base distant, so this may be a read error. This chain joins TRBV12-3 or TRBV12-4 and TRBJ2-5; 9 bases match TRBD2. The DNA end favors TRBJ2-1, so the J call may be wrong. The CDR3 contains 14 residues. The CDR3 nucleotides are TGTGCCTGCAGTTTGGCGGGGGGGGCCGAGGAGCAGTTCTTC. This translates into CACSLAGGAEEQFF.

This clonotype was recorded many times. The J gene is TRBJ1-5, the V gene TRBV15; D ambiguous. Between the trimmed V and J ends, which lost 0 bases and 14 bases, there was a span of 14 bases. Germline V gives CDR1 LNHNV, CDR2 YYDKDF (reference sequence). The CDR3 consists of 13 residues. The CDR3 DNA is TGTGCCACCAGCAGAGATCATGCAGCCCCCAAGCATTTT. Translated, it gives CATSRDHAAPKHF.

This clonotype was counted many times. This chain links TRBV12-3 or TRBV12-4 with TRBJ2-4; D is unclear. Trimming stripped 0 bases from V and 3 bases from J, with 9 bases between. The CDR3 sequence is 15 residues long. CDR3 in DNA: TGTGCCAGCAGTTTAGCCGGGTTAGGCAAAAACATTCAGTACTTC. This gives the protein CASSLAGLGKNIQYF.

There are a few counts of this clonotype. The genes are TRBV2 and TRBJ2-1; 13 nucleotides line up with TRBD2. Germline CDR1 reads SNHLY; CDR2 reads FYNNEI. This CDR3 region has 17 residues. Trimming at V came to 3 bases and at J to 8 bases, leaving 10 bases not matched to a gene. The CDR3 DNA reads TGTGCCAGCAGTGATGTGGGACTAGCGGGATTACAGGATGAGCAGTTCTTC. Translating it yields CASSDVGLAGLQDEQFF.

This clonotype was counted many times. The V call is TRBV30, the J call TRBJ2-7; D might be TRBD1 (5 bases). In germline, CDR1 is GTSNPN, CDR2 SVGIG (reference sequence). The CDR3 consists of 15 residues. With 0 bases removed from V and 3 bases from J, the gap between germline ends came to 15 bases. The CDR3 region is CAWSVKGLVHYEQYF. The CDR3 DNA reads TGTGCCTGGAGTGTAAAGGGGTTAGTTCACTACGAGCAGTACTTC.

This clonotype was counted a few times. The chain links TRBV29-1 to TRBJ2-6; D not resolved. In germline, CDR1 is SQVTM, CDR2 ANQGSEA. V gave up 4 bases and J gave up 2 bases, with 6 bases separating them. The CDR3 consists of 13 residues. CDR3 nucleotide sequence: TGCAGCGTTGTGGTACCTGGGGCCAACGTCCTGACTTTC. It encodes CSVVVPGANVLTF.

This clonotype was recorded many times. This chain uses TRBV12-3 or TRBV12-4 with TRBJ2-7; TRBD1 matches at 8 bases. The V and J ends lost 4 bases and 1 base, in that order; junction bases with no gene match: 12. The CDR3 sequence is 17 residues long. CDR3 region: CASSSLVRGPGSYEQYF. CDR3 DNA: TGTGCCAGCAGTTCCCTTGTCAGGGGGCCGGGGTCCTACGAGCAGTACTTC.

This clonotype was seen a single time. The chain employs TRBV20-1 and TRBJ1-4; D possibly corresponds to TRBD1 (5 bases). V was pared by 0 bases and J by 4 bases, with 18 bases between. The CDR3 spans 17 residues. Per the germline V gene, CDR1 is DFQATT and CDR2 is SNEGSKA (reference sequence). The CDR3 reads CSARDLLRGSVNEKLFF. The DNA of the CDR3 is TGCAGTGCTAGAGATTTACTTCGGGGGTCCGTTAATGAAAAACTGTTTTTT.